This TCR beta chain was obtained from a study of T cells after somatic rescue of genetic block. Profiled with immunoSEQ multiplex PCR; TCRdb holds only in-frame clones, not every one. The sample carries under 150,000 clones, 75% to 95% recorded once. The germline V gene has CDR1 SGDLS and CDR2 YYNGEE. V gave up 0 bases and J gave up 2 bases, with 9 bases separating them. CDR3 size: 15 residues. Sequencing input: peripheral blood mononuclear cells (PBMCs). The source is a woman aged 18-35 years. This rearrangement joins TRBV9 to TRBJ1-5; D gene uncertain. The CDR3 region has the DNA TGTGCCAGCAGCGTAGAACCGGAAGGCAATCAGCCCCAGCATTTT. Translated: CASSVEPEGNQPQHF.